This T cell receptor (beta chain) was documented in a study of cytomegalovirus exposure and HLA in healthy donors. Findings of the study overall: Roughly uniform depth of sequencing across donors was assumed in presence/absence analyses.

With respect to this clone: Its antigen is not known.

Both 60 Vbeta primers and 13 Jbeta primers went into the PCR. Repertoires were generated with immunoSEQ multiplex PCR, while TCRdb's copy carries only in-frame clones and drops some. The sample yields more than 95,000 clones, approximately 78% seen once. Germline CDR1 SGHDT, CDR2 YYEEEE. The CDR3 runs 13 residues. V lost 4 bases and J lost 3, with 10 bases in between. This TCR was recovered from a woman between 35 and 50 years old in good health and CMV-seronegative. The chain links TRBV5-6 to TRBJ2-5; a possible D gene is TRBD1 (6 bases). The sample was PBMCs. This CDR3 is CASSRRGEETQYF. The CDR3 DNA reads as TGTGCCAGCAGCCGCAGGGGTGAAGAGACCCAGTACTTC.